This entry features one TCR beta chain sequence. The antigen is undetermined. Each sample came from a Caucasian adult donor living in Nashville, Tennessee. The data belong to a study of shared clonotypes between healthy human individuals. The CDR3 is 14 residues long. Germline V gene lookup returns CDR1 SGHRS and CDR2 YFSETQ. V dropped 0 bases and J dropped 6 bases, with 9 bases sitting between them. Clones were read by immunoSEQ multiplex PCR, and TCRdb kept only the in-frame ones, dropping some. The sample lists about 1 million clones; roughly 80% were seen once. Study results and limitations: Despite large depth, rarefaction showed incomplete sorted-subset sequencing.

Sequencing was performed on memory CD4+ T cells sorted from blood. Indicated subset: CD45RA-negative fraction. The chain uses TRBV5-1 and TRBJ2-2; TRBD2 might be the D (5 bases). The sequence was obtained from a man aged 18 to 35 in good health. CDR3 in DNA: TGCGCCAGCAGCTTGGTCTCGGAGGCCGGGGAGCTGTTTTTT. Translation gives CASSLVSEAGELFF.